This TCR beta chain was captured in a study of beta chain features in type 1 diabetes. Study-wide findings and caveats: Shortening of TCRB CDR3s, moderate but significant, appeared in all four CD4+ subsets of Type 1 diabetes patients.

This clone was seen only a few times. What it binds is not known. What was sequenced were expressed TCRB transcripts, since all of the isolated RNA had been reverse transcribed. Method: immunoSEQ multiplex PCR; TCRdb's copy keeps in-frame clones and lacks some. The sample has about 700,000 clones; roughly 13% are singletons. CDR3 length equals 15 residues. Germline V gene sequence: CDR1 SGHDT, CDR2 YYEEEE. The junction had 9 bases not matched to a gene; V was cut back by 4 bases and J by 4 bases. Sequenced: naive CD4+ T cells from blood. The sequence derives from a man between 18 and 29 years old with type 1 diabetes. The chain combines TRBV5-6 with TRBJ1-2; 8 positions match TRBD1. This CDR3 reads CASSPLTGETYGYTF. DNA of the CDR3: TGTGCCAGCAGCCCTCTGACAGGGGAAACCTATGGCTACACCTTC.